The present entry profiles one T cell receptor (beta chain) with its context. This sample was included in a study of cytomegalovirus exposure and HLA in healthy donors. Germline V gives CDR1 GTSNPN, CDR2 SVGIG (reference sequence). There are 18 residues in the CDR3. Trimming cost V 0 bases and J 6 bases, with 21 bases left between them. PCR employed 60 Vbeta and 13 Jbeta primers. Under the authors' procedure: The authors later counted about 80 million unique TCR beta chains, 8.5 million to 13 million of them shared. The method was immunoSEQ multiplex PCR; TCRdb's version includes in-frame clones alone and lacks a portion of them. That table is the source of V, J and clone size, and D and trimming were worked out from the DNA. The data include more than 200,000 clones; the top ten clones carry roughly 0.98%.

The sequenced material came from PBMCs. V is TRBV30 and J is TRBJ1-6; D gene unclear. The TCR sequence derives from a young woman in good health and CMV-seropositive. CDR3 region: CAWSVRAGRWAFNSPLHF. CDR3 sequence (DNA): TGTGCCTGGAGTGTACGAGCGGGAAGGTGGGCTTTTAATTCACCCCTCCACTTT.